Below are 16 T cell receptor beta chains sequenced from a single sample in a study of blood T cells in healthy people across ages. A sample-barcoded 5' primer and a J-beta primer mix were used in a second PCR of roughly 6 to 11 cycles. TCRdb reprocessed the 5' RACE reads via MiXCR and lists one record per CDR3 protein. The sample records fewer than 1,200,000 distinct CDR3 sequences, under 30% being singletons. The data also belong to a second study, concerning T cells of mothers and their children.

The sample comprised blood. Receptors were obtained from a girl aged 2 to 9 in good health.

The table lists this clonotype with a few counts. Here the CDR3 DNA reads TGCAGCGTTGATTCTGGCGGGAGGCTGCCCAATGAGCAGTTCTTC. Protein: CSVDSGGRLPNEQFF. The chain recombines TRBV29-1 with TRBJ2-1; 8 bases are a match to TRBD2. Trimming at V came to 3 bases and at J to 6 bases, leaving 10 bases not matched to a gene. CDR1 and CDR2 from the germline V gene are SQVTM and ANQGSEA. The CDR3 loop spans 15 amino acids.

At least ten counts were recorded for this clonotype. This rearrangement joins TRBV7-9 to TRBJ1-5; 9 bases map to TRBD1. Germline V lookup: CDR1 SEHNR, CDR2 FQNEAQ (reference sequence). V lost 1 base to trimming and J lost 2 bases; unmatched junction nucleotides: 0. The CDR3 covers 15 residues. CDR3 sequence reads: CASSLGDRGNQPQHF. The CDR3 coding sequence is TGTGCCAGCAGCTTAGGGGACAGGGGCAATCAGCCCCAGCATTTT.

The V call is TRBV7-6, the J call TRBJ1-6; D is undetermined. The V end lost 2 bases, the J end lost 10 bases, and 15 bases lay between the germline ends. Germline CDR1 SGHVS, CDR2 FNYEAQ. The CDR3 spans 15 residues. CDR3 DNA: TGTGCCAGCAGCTTAAGCAGTCAGGCTGACTCACCCCTCCACTTT. Encoded protein: CASSLSSQADSPLHF.

J is TRBJ2-3 and V is TRBV6-1; no reliable D call. The CDR3 has 12 residues. Trimming cost V 2 bases and J 6 bases, with 6 bases left between them. Per germline, CDR1 MNHNS and CDR2 SASEGT. CDR3 loop: CASSENVDTQYF. The CDR3 DNA reads TGTGCCAGCAGTGAAAACGTCGATACGCAGTATTTT.

This clonotype was seen only a few times. The chain employs TRBV6-5 and TRBJ1-1; 9 bases line up with TRBD1. With 2 bases clipped from V and 6 bases from J, the junction kept 10 bases outside the gene matches. This CDR3 region has 16 residues. Germline loops: CDR1 MNHEY, CDR2 SVGAGI. CDR3 nucleotides: TGTGCCAGCAGTTACAGAGGGACAGGGTTAACCCCTGAAGCTTTCTTT. Translating gives CASSYRGTGLTPEAFF.

This clonotype came up a few times. Its ends do not fully match the called genes, so a read error is possible. The chain has TRBV3-1 and TRBJ2-3, with 9 bases aligning to TRBD2. Germline CDR1 LGHDT, CDR2 YNNKEL (reference sequence). This CDR3 is built from 16 residues. The DNA of the CDR3 is TGTGCCAGCAGCGAAGAAGGGACTAGCTTGACAGATACGCAGTATTTT. It codes for CASSEEGTSLTDTQYF.

This clonotype appeared a few times. The J gene is TRBJ1-2, the V gene TRBV27; D is undetermined. Trimming took off 5 bases at V and 3 bases at J, with 13 bases between the two ends. The CDR3 is 14 amino acids. Germline V gene lookup returns CDR1 MNHEY and CDR2 SMNVEV (reference sequence). The CDR3 region is CASSPRIWHYGYTF. The CDR3, as DNA: TGTGCCAGCAGTCCGAGAATTTGGCACTATGGCTACACCTTC.

The chain links TRBV9 to TRBJ1-3, with 9 bases aligning to TRBD1. Germline CDR1 reads SGDLS; CDR2 reads YYNGEE. The CDR3 is made up of 16 amino acids. J was trimmed by 3 bases and V by 4 bases; bases with no gene match: 8. The DNA for the CDR3 is TGTGCCAGCAGCCAACAGGGGGCAAAGGTTGGAAACACCATATATTTT. It yields the protein CASSQQGAKVGNTIYF.

The V and J genes are TRBV12-3 or TRBV12-4 and TRBJ2-5; 8 positions agree with TRBD2. V lost 6 bases, J lost 5 bases, and 11 bases stayed unmatched. This CDR3 is 15 amino acids long. The CDR3: CASSHAPAGDETQYF. The CDR3 DNA reads as TGTGCCAGCAGCCACGCCCCAGCGGGAGATGAGACCCAGTACTTC.

This clonotype came up a few times. The chain is built from TRBV11-3 and TRBJ2-2; no clear D. Trimming left V 11 bases short and J 1 base short, with 11 bases between. Looked up from germline, CDR1 is SGHNT and CDR2 is YENEEA. The CDR3 is 13 residues long. DNA for the CDR3: TGTGCCGCCTTCCGGAGGAACACCGGGGAGCTGTTTTTT. Its translation: CAAFRRNTGELFF.

The V and J genes are TRBV19 and TRBJ1-1; 7 bases line up with TRBD1. The CDR3 runs 14 residues. From germline, CDR1 is LNHDA and CDR2 SQIVND (reference sequence). V shed 10 bases and J 1 base; nucleotides not matched to a gene: 9. The CDR3 DNA reads TGTGCCACTAAACAACAGGGGTCGAACACTGAAGCTTTCTTT. Protein sequence: CATKQQGSNTEAFF.

This chain connects TRBV2 to TRBJ2-4; the D is unclear. This CDR3 has 12 amino acids. The V end was cut by 2 bases, the J end by 7 bases, with 6 bases between. CDR1 and CDR2 from the germline V gene are SNHLY and FYNNEI. The CDR3 protein is CASSENRNIQYF. The CDR3 DNA reads as TGTGCCAGCAGTGAAAATAGGAACATTCAGTACTTC.

The chain combines TRBV20-1 with TRBJ2-1; D is ambiguous. The germline gives CDR1 DFQATT, CDR2 SNEGSKA (reference sequence). V was trimmed by 6 bases and J by 0 bases, leaving 12 bases between them. This CDR3 comprises 14 residues. The CDR3 bases are TGCAGTGCGCCTCTCCAAAGCTCCTACAATGAGCAGTTCTTC. This codes for CSAPLQSSYNEQFF.

This chain links TRBV7-2 with TRBJ2-5; weak D call: TRBD1 (7 bases). V was cut by 4 bases and J by 4 bases, with 13 bases left in between. The CDR3 has 14 residues. The germline CDR1 and CDR2 sequences are SGHTA and FQGNSA. The CDR3 loop reads CASSWRGPGETQYF. The CDR3 DNA is TGTGCCAGCAGCTGGAGGGGGCCTGGAGAGACCCAGTACTTC.

This sequence joins TRBV12-3 or TRBV12-4 and TRBJ2-5, with TRBD2 matching 7 bases. There are 15 residues in the CDR3. Germline trimming cut 7 bases from V and 5 bases from J; bases unmatched to any gene: 13. The CDR3 coding sequence is TGTGCCAGCACCATCGAAGGACTAGGGGCCGAGACCCAGTACTTC. Translating gives CASTIEGLGAETQYF.

The chain carries TRBV6-1 and TRBJ2-3; D is perhaps TRBD2 (5 bases). CDR3 length equals 16 residues. The germline V gene encodes CDR1 MNHNS and CDR2 SASEGT. V was cut by 0 bases and J by 2 bases, with 12 bases left in between. In nucleotides, the CDR3 is TGTGCCAGCAGTGAAGCTGTAGCGCGCATCACAGATACGCAGTATTTT. Protein product: CASSEAVARITDTQYF.